This TCR beta chain was found in a study of cytomegalovirus exposure and HLA in healthy donors. CDR1 is LNHDA, CDR2 SQIVND, per germline (reference sequence). The CDR3 extends over 15 amino acids. Between the trimmed V and J ends, which lost 10 bases and 7 bases, there was a span of 25 bases. The PCR had 60 Vbeta and 13 Jbeta primers. The protocol was immunoSEQ multiplex PCR, while the TCRdb copy is restricted to in-frame clones and leaves out a portion. Found here are 140,000 to 150,000 clones, around three quarters of them singletons; the top ten hold 2% to 3%. Worth noting for this clone: Its antigen remains unknown.

Findings and caveats of the study: Earlier analysis found most TCR beta V segments productive about 90% or about 30% of the time. Roughly uniform depth of sequencing across donors was assumed in presence/absence analyses.

The V and J genes are TRBV19 and TRBJ1-2, with D perhaps matching TRBD1 (5 bases). The material sequenced was PBMCs. This receptor was taken from a woman younger than 35 in good health and CMV-seropositive. CDR3 sequence: CATTVGGIGGAGYTF. CDR3 coding DNA: TGTGCCACCACCGTCGGGGGAATTGGAGGGGCTGGCTACACCTTC.